Given below is one TCR beta chain in context. What it recognizes is unknown. CDR3 size: 13 residues. Germline assignment: CDR1 SGHAT and CDR2 FQNNGV. RNA served as the template for amplifying TCR beta CDR3 regions. HTBI primers were used in a first-round RT-PCR, which preceded a second-round multiplex PCR. TCRdb called the multiplex PCR reads again in MiXCR, with one record for every CDR3 protein. The sample holds 580,000 or so distinct CDR3 sequences, roughly 39% seen once. This sample was included in a study of Graves' ophthalmopathy and Graves' hyperthyroidism. Findings and limits, study-wide: For separating ophthalmopathy from stable hyperthyroidism, a 13-signature model gave roughly 90% sensitivity and roughly 79% specificity. Most thyroid clonotypes expanded beyond 0.001 frequency were also found in blood.

Other autoimmune diseases, uncontrolled infections, pregnancy or lactation excluded patients from enrollment. Clinical symptoms, serum thyroxine, TRAb, thyroid ultrasound and orbital computed tomography formed the basis of diagnosis. The material sequenced was peripheral blood or thyroid tissue (not recorded which). This clonotype originated in an adult man with Graves' hyperthyroidism. This chain connects TRBV11-2 to TRBJ2-5; D gene unclear. The J call is uncertain, as TRBJ2-1 better fits the DNA end. DNA for the CDR3: TGTGCCAGCAGCTTAGGAGACTTCAATGAGCAGTTCTTC. Translated: CASSLGDFNEQFF.